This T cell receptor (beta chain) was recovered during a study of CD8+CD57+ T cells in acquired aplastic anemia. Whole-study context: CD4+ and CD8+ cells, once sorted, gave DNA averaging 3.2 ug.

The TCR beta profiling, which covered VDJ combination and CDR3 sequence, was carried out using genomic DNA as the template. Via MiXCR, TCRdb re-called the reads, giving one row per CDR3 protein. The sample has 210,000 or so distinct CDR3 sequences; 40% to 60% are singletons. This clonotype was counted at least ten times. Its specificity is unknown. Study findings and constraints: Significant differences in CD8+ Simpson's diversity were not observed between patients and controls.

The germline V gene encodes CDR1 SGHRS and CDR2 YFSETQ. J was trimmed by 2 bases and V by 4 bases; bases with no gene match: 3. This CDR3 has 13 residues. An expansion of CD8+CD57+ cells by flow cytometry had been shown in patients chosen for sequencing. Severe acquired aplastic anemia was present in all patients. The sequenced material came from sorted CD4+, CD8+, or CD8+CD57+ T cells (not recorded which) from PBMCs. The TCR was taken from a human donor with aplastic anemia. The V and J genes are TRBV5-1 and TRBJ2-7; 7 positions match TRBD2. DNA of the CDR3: TGCGCCAGCAGCAGCGGGACTACCTACGAGCAGTACTTC. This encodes CASSSGTTYEQYF.